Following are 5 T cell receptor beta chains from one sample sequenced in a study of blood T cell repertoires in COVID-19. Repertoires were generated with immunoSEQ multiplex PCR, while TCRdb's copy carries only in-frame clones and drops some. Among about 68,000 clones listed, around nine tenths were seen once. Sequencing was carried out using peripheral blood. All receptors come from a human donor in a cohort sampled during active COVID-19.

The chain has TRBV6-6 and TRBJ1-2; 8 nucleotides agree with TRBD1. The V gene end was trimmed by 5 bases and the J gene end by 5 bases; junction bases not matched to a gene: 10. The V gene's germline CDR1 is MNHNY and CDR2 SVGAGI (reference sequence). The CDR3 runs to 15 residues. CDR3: CASSTPRTGGYGYTF. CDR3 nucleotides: TGTGCCAGCAGTACCCCTCGAACAGGGGGATATGGCTACACCTTC.

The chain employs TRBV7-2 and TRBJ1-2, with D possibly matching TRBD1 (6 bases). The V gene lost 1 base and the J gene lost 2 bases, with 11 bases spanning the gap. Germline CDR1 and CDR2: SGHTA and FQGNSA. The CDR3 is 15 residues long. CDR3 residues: CASSLGYQGNYGYTF. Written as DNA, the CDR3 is TGTGCCAGCAGCTTAGGGTACCAGGGGAACTATGGCTACACCTTC. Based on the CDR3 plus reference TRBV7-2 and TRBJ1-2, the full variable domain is GAGVSQSPSNKVTEKGKDVELRCDPISGHTALYWYRQSLGQGLEFLIYFQGNSAPDKSGLPSDRFSAERTGGSVSTLTIQRTQQEDSAVYLCASSLGYQGNYGYTFGSGTRLTVV.

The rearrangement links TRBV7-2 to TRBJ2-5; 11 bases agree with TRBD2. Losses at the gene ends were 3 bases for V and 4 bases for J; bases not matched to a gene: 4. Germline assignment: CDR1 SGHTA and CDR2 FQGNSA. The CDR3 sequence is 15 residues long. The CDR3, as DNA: TGTGCCAGCAGCTTGGATAGCGGGAGGGTAGAGACCCAGTACTTC. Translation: CASSLDSGRVETQYF.

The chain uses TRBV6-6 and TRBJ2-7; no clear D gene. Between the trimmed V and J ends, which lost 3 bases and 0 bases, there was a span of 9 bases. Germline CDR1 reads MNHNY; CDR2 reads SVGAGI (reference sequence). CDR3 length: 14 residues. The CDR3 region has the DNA TGTGCCAGCAGTTATTCCGTCCTCTCCTACGAGCAGTACTTC. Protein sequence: CASSYSVLSYEQYF.

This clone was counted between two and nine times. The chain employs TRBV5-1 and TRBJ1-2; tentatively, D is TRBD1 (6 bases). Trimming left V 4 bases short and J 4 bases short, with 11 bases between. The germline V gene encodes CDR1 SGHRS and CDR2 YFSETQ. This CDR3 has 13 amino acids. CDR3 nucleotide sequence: TGCGCCAGCAGCCACAGGGCCGGCTATGGCTACACCTTC. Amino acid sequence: CASSHRAGYGYTF.